Following are 8 T cell receptor beta chains from one sample sequenced in a study of cytomegalovirus exposure and HLA in healthy donors. This PCR relied on a set of 60 Vbeta primers and 13 Jbeta primers. Using immunoSEQ multiplex PCR, the repertoire was profiled, and TCRdb retains in-frame clones only, with some absent. This table has around 160,000 clones, around 73% appearing once. What was sequenced was PBMCs. These receptors were taken from a male donor in good health and CMV-seronegative.

Worth noting for this clone: Other DNA sequences from this sample encode an identical CDR3 as well. The chain has TRBV6-5 and TRBJ2-5, with 7 bases aligning to TRBD2. Per germline, CDR1 MNHEY and CDR2 SVGAGI. This CDR3 is built from 13 residues. V dropped 5 bases and J dropped 1; count of bases not matched to a gene: 1. The CDR3 DNA is TGTGCCAGCAGTGGGGGGGGCCAAGAGACCCAGTACTTC. It codes for CASSGGGQETQYF.

The chain uses TRBV28 and TRBJ2-2; D may be TRBD1 (6 bases). Germline CDR1 and CDR2: MDHEN and SYDVKM. Trimming took off 4 bases at V and 4 bases at J, with 7 bases between the two ends. This CDR3 is built from 13 residues. For the CDR3, the DNA is TGTGCCAGCAGTTCGACAGGCACCGGGGAGCTGTTTTTT. Translated, it gives CASSSTGTGELFF.

This clone was counted between two and nine times. This rearrangement joins TRBV2 to TRBJ1-1; D unclear. The CDR3 is made up of 14 amino acids. Germline V gene sequence: CDR1 SNHLY, CDR2 FYNNEI. The V and J ends lost 6 bases and 0 bases respectively, with 11 bases between them. CDR3 region: CASSPTRVNTEAFF. CDR3 DNA sequence: TGTGCCAGCAGCCCGACCCGGGTGAACACTGAAGCTTTCTTT.

The V and J genes are TRBV28 and TRBJ2-3, with a possible D match to TRBD1 (6 bases). The CDR3 sequence is 13 residues long. Germline CDR1 is MDHEN and CDR2 is SYDVKM. V lost 9 bases and J lost 0, with 10 bases in between. This chain's CDR3 is CASRGQSTDTQYF. CDR3 nucleotides: TGTGCCAGTAGGGGACAAAGCACAGATACGCAGTATTTT.

CDR3 DNA: TGTGCCAGCAGCCGTCGAGAGACCCAGTACTTC. It codes for CASSRRETQYF. The genes are TRBV7-9 and TRBJ2-5; D is ambiguous. Germline V gene lookup returns CDR1 SEHNR and CDR2 FQNEAQ (reference sequence). CDR3 length equals 11 residues. Trimming removed 5 bases at V and 4 bases at J, with 5 bases between.

This chain uses TRBV5-1 with TRBJ2-5, with 7 bases that match TRBD2. The CDR3 spans 16 residues. Losses at the gene ends were 3 bases for V and 4 bases for J; bases not matched to a gene: 12. Germline values: CDR1 SGHRS, CDR2 YFSETQ. CDR3 DNA sequence: TGCGCCAGCAGCTCACTAGGGACCGGCGGGGGAGAGACCCAGTACTTC. Protein sequence: CASSSLGTGGGETQYF.

The table lists this clone with a count of one. The rearrangement joins TRBV6-5 to TRBJ2-6; a possible D gene is TRBD1 (6 bases). V dropped 8 bases and J dropped 0 bases, with 11 bases sitting between them. Germline CDR1 is MNHEY and CDR2 is SVGAGI. The CDR3 length is 15 residues. The CDR3 sequence is CASGAGDSGANVLTF. The CDR3, as DNA: TGTGCCAGCGGCGCAGGGGACTCTGGGGCCAACGTCCTGACTTTC.

This sequence joins TRBV10-3 and TRBJ1-5; 7 bases map to TRBD1. Germline CDR1 ENHRY, CDR2 SYGVKD. Trimming took 6 bases from V and 7 from J; bases not matched to a gene: 3. This CDR3 contains 12 residues. The DNA for the CDR3 is TGTGCCATCAGACAGGGGAGCCAGCCCCAGCATTTT. It encodes CAIRQGSQPQHF.